A selection of T cell receptor beta chains follows, all from one sample in a study of a mutant IDH1 vaccine in newly diagnosed glioma. The protocol was immunoSEQ multiplex PCR, while the TCRdb copy is restricted to in-frame clones and leaves out a portion. The repertoire holds roughly 46,000 clones, around 86% seen once, with around 2.5% in the top ten. The material sequenced was PBMCs, taken from a glioma patient treated with radiotherapy, temozolomide or both. The receptor set was obtained from a man aged 35-49 years with glioma. Both conserved end residues are part of each CDR3. Each record gives: CDR3 length, clone size, J gene, D gene, V gene, CDR3 protein, CDR3 DNA. A D gene is named only where the DNA matches it firmly. Size is omitted from some rows. Given values are once, few, many or a class for expanded clones.

13 NA TRBJ2-3 NA TRBV7-8 CASSSLGRDTQYF TGTGCCAGCAGCTCCTTGGGGCGAGATACGCAGTATTTT
15 NA TRBJ1-1 NA TRBV27 CASSLSQGKNTEAFF TGTGCCAGCAGTTTATCGCAAGGGAAGAACACTGAAGCTTTCTTT
15 NA TRBJ1-2 NA TRBV5-1 CASSSGTGDSYGYTF TGCGCCAGCAGCTCGGGGACGGGAGATAGCTATGGCTACACCTTC
15 NA TRBJ2-1 TRBD1 TRBV25-1 CASSEGQSSYNEQFF TGTGCCAGCAGTGAGGGACAGTCCTCCTACAATGAGCAGTTCTTC
15 NA TRBJ1-2 TRBD1 TRBV5-1 CASSTGASESYGYTF TGCGCCAGCAGCACAGGGGCCTCGGAGAGCTATGGCTACACCTTC
13 NA TRBJ1-4 TRBD1 TRBV19 CATQGATNEKLFF TGTGCCACTCAGGGGGCCACTAATGAAAAACTGTTTTTT
15 NA TRBJ2-7 TRBD1 TRBV6-4 CASSEGTGGFDEQYF TGTGCCAGCAGTGAGGGGACAGGGGGCTTCGACGAGCAGTACTTC
15 NA TRBJ2-3 TRBD1 TRBV28 CASSFIGTGSDTQYF TGTGCCAGCAGTTTCATCGGGACAGGGTCGGATACGCAGTATTTT
13 once TRBJ1-2 NA TRBV5-1 CASSFQQAVGYTF TGCGCCAGCAGCTTCCAACAGGCCGTAGGCTACACCTTC
17 NA TRBJ2-1 TRBD2 TRBV14 CASSPQIGTSGSNEQFF TGTGCCAGCAGCCCGCAAATCGGGACTAGCGGGAGCAATGAGCAGTTCTTC
17 NA TRBJ2-7 NA TRBV4-1 CASSQDRNGREAYEQYF TGCGCCAGCAGCCAAGATAGAAATGGCAGGGAGGCCTACGAGCAGTACTTC
15 once TRBJ2-7 TRBD2 TRBV4-1 CASSQEGTSGSGQYF TGCGCCAGCAGCCAAGAGGGGACTAGCGGGAGCGGGCAGTACTTC
11 once TRBJ2-3 NA TRBV5-1 CASSAADTQYF TGCGCCAGCAGCGCCGCAGATACGCAGTATTTT
14 NA TRBJ1-1 NA TRBV4-1 CASSPMRGSTEAFF TGCGCCAGCAGCCCCATGAGGGGTAGCACTGAAGCTTTCTTT
11 once TRBJ2-7 NA TRBV5-1 CASSIGWEQYF TGCGCCAGCAGCATCGGATGGGAGCAGTACTTC
15 NA TRBJ1-1 TRBD1 TRBV19 CASSRAGGVSTEAFF TGTGCCAGTAGTAGGGCAGGGGGCGTAAGCACTGAAGCTTTCTTT
14 NA TRBJ1-1 NA TRBV11-2 CASSLVEGRTEAFF TGTGCCAGCAGCTTAGTGGAGGGACGCACTGAAGCTTTCTTT
14 NA TRBJ2-4 TRBD1 TRBV9 CASSPRTGENIQYF TGTGCCAGCAGCCCTCGGACAGGGGAAAACATTCAGTACTTC
14 NA TRBJ2-7 NA TRBV5-4 CASSPRDTRYEQYF TGTGCCAGCAGCCCCCGGGACACCCGGTACGAGCAGTACTTC
14 NA TRBJ2-2 TRBD1 TRBV6-5 CASTPTGTGGELFF TGTGCCAGCACCCCAACCGGGACAGGGGGGGAGCTGTTTTTT
15 NA TRBJ1-2 NA TRBV4-1 CASSQAYSANYGYTF TGCGCCAGCAGCCAAGCGTACAGCGCTAACTATGGCTACACCTTC
16 NA TRBJ2-5 NA TRBV6-5 CASSYSPPRIQETQYF TGTGCCAGCAGTTACTCACCTCCCCGGATCCAAGAGACCCAGTACTTC